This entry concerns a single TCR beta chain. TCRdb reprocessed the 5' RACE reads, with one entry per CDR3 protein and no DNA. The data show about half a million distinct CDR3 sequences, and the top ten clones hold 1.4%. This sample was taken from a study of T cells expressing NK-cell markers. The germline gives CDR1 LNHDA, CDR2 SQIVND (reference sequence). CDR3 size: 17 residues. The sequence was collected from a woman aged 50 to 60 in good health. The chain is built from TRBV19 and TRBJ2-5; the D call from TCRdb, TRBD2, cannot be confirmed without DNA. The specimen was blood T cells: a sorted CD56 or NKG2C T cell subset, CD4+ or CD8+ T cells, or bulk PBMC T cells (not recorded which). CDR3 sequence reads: CASSSQRTSGDQETQYF.